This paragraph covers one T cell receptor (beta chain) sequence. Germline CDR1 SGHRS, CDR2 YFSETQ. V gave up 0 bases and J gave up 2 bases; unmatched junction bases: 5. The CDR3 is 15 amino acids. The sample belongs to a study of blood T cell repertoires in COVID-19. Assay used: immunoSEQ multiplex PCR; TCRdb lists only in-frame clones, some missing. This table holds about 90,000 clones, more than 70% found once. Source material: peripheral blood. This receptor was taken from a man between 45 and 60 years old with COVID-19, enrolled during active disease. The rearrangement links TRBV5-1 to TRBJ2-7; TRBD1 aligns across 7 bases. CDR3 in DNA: TGCGCCAGCAGCTTGGATGCCCAGGGGGCCTACGAGCAGTACTTC. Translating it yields CASSLDAQGAYEQYF.